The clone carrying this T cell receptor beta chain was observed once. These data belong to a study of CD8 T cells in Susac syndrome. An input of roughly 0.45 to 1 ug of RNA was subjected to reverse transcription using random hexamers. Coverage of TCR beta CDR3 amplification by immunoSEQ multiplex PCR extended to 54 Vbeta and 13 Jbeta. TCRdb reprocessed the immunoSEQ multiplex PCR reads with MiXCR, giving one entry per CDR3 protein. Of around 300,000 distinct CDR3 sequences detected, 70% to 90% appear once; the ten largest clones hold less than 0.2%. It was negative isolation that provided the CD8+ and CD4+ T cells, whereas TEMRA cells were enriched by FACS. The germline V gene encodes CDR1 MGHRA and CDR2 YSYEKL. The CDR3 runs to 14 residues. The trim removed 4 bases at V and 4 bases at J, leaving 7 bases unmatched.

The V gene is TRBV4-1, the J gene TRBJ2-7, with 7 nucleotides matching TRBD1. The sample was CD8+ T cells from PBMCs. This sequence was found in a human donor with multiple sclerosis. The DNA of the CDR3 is TGCGCCAGCAGCCCGACAGGGCAGTCTTACGAGCAGTACTTC. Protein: CASSPTGQSYEQYF.